This record looks at one TCR beta chain sequence and its context. Compared with germline, one end of the junction differs, possibly owing to a read error. These data come from a study of tumor-infiltrating lymphocytes in primary liver carcinoma. Germline DNA was also extracted, while the blood RNA originated from unsorted whole blood. The germline CDR1 and CDR2 sequences are SGHNT and YENEEA. The CDR3 has 13 amino acids. The authors made TCR beta cDNA from approximately 490 ng total RNA with a constant-region primer. Library construction for TCR beta comprised three nested multiplex PCR rounds performed with slightly modified ARM-PCR. TRBV1-TRBV30 forward primers paired with a C-beta reverse primer drove the first two PCR rounds, 10 cycles each. TCRdb reprocessed the multiplex PCR reads with MiXCR, giving one entry per CDR3 protein. The data show approximately 320,000 distinct CDR3 sequences, around 50% seen once.

Sequenced input: peripheral blood. The sequence came from a woman under 40 with primary liver carcinoma and hepatitis B virus infection. The J gene is TRBJ2-3, the V gene TRBV11-3; a weak D match, TRBD2 (7 bases). CDR3 DNA sequence: TGTGCTAGCAGCACGGGGGGCACTCGAGGGCAGTATTTT. Its translation: CASSTGGTRGQYF.